Sequencing of this TCR beta chain was carried out in a study of blood T cell repertoires in COVID-19. At the level of the study: PBMCs, B-cell-depleted T cells, or T cells provided the cDNA or gDNA that made up the material.

There are 14 residues in the CDR3. CDR1 and CDR2 (germline): MRHNA, SNTAGT. V was cut by 8 bases and J by 7 bases, with 17 bases left in between. As processed by the authors: Amplified reference gene primers provided the basis for estimating nucleated cell counts. Assay: immunoSEQ multiplex PCR; the TCRdb copy retains only in-frame clones and omits some. The V and J calls and clone size were taken over from that table, and D and trimming were inferred from the DNA. The sample has 150,000 to 200,000 clones, roughly 88% seen once; the top ten hold around 3%. This chain links TRBV6-4 with TRBJ2-2; TRBD2 might be the D (6 bases). The sample comprised peripheral blood. The sequence came from a man aged 55 to 70 with acute or convalescent COVID-19. The CDR3 here is CASRDFSDGGELFF. Written as DNA, the CDR3 is TGTGCCAGCCGGGACTTTTCAGATGGCGGGGAGCTGTTTTTT.